This T cell receptor (beta chain) was captured by sequencing in a study of CD8+ T cells in alopecia areata. Treatment noted: oral pan-JAK inhibitor, 5-10 mg twice daily. Note on this clone: Antigen specificity is unknown.

It was cDNA, reverse transcribed from extracted RNA, that served as the sequencing template. Clones were sequenced by immunoSEQ multiplex PCR, and TCRdb holds only the in-frame ones, with some missing. This table has 150,000 to 200,000 clones, under 80% appearing once. Study-wide findings and caveats: With one nonresponder, baseline CD8+ expansion's link to response remains uncertain.

The receptor's source is a human donor with alopecia areata. Material: CD4+ T cells sorted from blood, obtained around week 49, from a patient treated with tofacitinib.

The CDR3 region has the DNA TGCAGCGTCGGCGGGGGGACATCCGAGCAGTACTTC. Translation gives CSVGGGTSEQYF. This rearrangement joins TRBV29-1 to TRBJ2-5, with 8 bases lining up with TRBD2. With the DNA end fitting TRBJ2-7 better, the J assignment may be wrong. This CDR3 is built from 12 residues. Germline CDR1 is SQVTM and CDR2 is ANQGSEA.